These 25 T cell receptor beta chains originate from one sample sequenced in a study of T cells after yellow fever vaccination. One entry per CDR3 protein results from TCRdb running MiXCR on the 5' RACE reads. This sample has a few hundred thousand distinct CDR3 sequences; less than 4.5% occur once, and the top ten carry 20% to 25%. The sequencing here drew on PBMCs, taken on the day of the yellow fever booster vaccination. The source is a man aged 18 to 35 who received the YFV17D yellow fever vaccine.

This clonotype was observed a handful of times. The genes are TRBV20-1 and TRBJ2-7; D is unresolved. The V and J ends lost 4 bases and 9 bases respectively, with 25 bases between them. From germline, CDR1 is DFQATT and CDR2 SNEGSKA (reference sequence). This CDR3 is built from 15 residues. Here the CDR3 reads CSATEAGDFPLRQYV. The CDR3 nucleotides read TGCAGTGCTACCGAGGCTGGCGACTTTCCTTTAAGGCAGTACGTC.

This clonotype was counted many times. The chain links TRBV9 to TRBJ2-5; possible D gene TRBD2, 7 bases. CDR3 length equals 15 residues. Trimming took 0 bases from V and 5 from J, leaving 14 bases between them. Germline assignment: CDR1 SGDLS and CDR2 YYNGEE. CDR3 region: CASSVGAGAGETQYF. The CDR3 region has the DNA TGTGCCAGCAGCGTAGGGGCGGGGGCAGGGGAGACCCAGTACTTC.

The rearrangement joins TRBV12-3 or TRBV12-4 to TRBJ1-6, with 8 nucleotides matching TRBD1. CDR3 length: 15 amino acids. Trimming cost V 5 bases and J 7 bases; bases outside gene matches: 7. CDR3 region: CASSPSGQENSPLHF. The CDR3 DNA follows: TGTGCCAGCAGTCCCTCGGGACAGGAGAATTCACCCCTCCACTTT.

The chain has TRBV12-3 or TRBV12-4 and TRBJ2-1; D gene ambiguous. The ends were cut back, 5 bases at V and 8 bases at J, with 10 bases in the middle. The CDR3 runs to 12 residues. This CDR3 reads CASSGVTDEQFF. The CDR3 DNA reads TGTGCCAGCAGTGGGGTCACCGATGAGCAGTTCTTC.

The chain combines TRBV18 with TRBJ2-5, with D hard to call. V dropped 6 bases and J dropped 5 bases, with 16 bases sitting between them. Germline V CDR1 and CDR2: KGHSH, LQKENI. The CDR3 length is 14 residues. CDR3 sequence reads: CASSPDIASETQYF. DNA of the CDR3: TGTGCCAGCTCCCCTGATATAGCTTCCGAGACCCAGTACTTC.

CDR3 residues: CASSSLRSPYEQYV. CDR3 DNA sequence: TGTGCCAGCAGCTCCCTCCGGAGCCCCTACGAGCAGTACGTC. The chain employs TRBV7-9 and TRBJ2-7; D is undetermined. This CDR3 has 14 residues. Deletions cut 4 bases from V and 2 bases from J, with 12 bases between. The V gene's germline CDR1 is SEHNR and CDR2 FQNEAQ (reference sequence).

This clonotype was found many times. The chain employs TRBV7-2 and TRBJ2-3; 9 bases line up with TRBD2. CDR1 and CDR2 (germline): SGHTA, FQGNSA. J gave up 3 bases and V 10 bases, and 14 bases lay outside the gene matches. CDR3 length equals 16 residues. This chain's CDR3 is CATDRGGLAGTDTQYF. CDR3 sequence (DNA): TGTGCCACCGACCGAGGGGGACTAGCCGGAACAGATACGCAGTATTTT.

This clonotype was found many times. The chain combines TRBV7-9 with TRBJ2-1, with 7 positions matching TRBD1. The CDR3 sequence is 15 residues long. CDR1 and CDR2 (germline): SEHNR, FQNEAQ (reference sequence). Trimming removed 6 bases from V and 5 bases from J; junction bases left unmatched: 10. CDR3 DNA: TGTGCCAGCAGTTTTACTCATCAGGGGGACAATGAGCAGTTCTTC. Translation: CASSFTHQGDNEQFF.

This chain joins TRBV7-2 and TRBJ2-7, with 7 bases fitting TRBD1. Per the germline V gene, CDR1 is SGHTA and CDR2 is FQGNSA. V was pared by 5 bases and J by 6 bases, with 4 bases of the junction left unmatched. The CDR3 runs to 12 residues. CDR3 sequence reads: CASSAHRGEQYV. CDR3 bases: TGTGCCAGCAGCGCCCACAGGGGCGAGCAGTACGTC.

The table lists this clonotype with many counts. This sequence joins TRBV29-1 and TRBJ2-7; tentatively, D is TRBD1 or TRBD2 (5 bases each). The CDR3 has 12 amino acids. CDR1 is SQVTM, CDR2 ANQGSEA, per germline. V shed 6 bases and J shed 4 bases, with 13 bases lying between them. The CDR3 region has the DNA TGCAGCGTGGTGGGGGACGGTTACGAGCAGTACGTC. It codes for CSVVGDGYEQYV.

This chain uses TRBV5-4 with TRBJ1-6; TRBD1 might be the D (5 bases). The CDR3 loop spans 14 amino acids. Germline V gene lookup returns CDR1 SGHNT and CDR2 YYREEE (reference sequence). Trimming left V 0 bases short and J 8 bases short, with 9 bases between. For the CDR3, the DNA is TGTGCCAGCAGCTTGGAAGGGGCCCATTCACCCCTCCACTTT. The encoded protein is CASSLEGAHSPLHF.

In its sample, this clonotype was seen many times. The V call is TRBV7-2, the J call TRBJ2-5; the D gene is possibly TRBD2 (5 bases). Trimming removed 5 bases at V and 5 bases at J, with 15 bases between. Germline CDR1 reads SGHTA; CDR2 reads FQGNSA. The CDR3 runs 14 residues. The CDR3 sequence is CASSRVRAEETQYF. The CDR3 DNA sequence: TGTGCCAGCAGCCGGGTTCGAGCGGAGGAGACCCAGTACTTC.

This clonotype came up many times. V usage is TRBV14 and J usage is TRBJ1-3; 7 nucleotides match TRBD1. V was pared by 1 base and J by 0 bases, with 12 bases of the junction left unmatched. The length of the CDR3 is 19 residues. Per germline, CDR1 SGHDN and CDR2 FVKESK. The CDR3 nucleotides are TGTGCCAGCAGCCAAGTAACGGCAGGGGGTTACCGCTCTGGAAACACCATATATTTT. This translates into CASSQVTAGGYRSGNTIYF.

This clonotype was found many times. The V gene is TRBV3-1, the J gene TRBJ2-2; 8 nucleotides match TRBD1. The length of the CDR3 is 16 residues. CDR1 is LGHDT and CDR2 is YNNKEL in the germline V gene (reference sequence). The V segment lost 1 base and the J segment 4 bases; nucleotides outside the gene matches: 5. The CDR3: CASSQGPGGRTGELFF. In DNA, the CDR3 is TGTGCCAGCAGCCAAGGTCCAGGGGGCCGCACCGGGGAGCTGTTTTTT.

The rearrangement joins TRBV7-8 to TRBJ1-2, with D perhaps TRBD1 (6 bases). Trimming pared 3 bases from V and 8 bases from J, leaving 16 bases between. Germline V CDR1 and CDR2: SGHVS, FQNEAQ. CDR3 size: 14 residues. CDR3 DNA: TGTGCCAGCAGCTTGGGACAATTCTGGATGGGCTACACCTTC. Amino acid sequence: CASSLGQFWMGYTF.

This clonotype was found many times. CDR3 sequence: CATSDGYSVAFF. CDR3 nucleotide sequence: TGTGCCACCAGTGACGGGTACAGCGTAGCTTTCTTT. The J gene is TRBJ1-1, the V gene TRBV24-1; no reliable D call. The CDR3 is 12 amino acids. The V end was cut by 4 bases, the J end by 10 bases, with 12 bases between. Germline assignment: CDR1 KGHDR and CDR2 SFDVKD.

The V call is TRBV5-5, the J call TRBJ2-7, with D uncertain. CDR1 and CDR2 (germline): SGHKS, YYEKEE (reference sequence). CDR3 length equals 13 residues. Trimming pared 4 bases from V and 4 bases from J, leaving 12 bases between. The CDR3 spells CASSVPTQYEQYF. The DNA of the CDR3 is TGTGCCAGCAGCGTACCAACCCAATACGAGCAGTACTTC.

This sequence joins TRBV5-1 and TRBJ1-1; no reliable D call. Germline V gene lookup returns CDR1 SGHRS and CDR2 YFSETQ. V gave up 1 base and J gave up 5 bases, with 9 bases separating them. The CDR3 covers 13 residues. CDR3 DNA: TGCGCCAGCAGCTTGTCTGGGGAGACTGAAGCTTTCTTT. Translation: CASSLSGETEAFF. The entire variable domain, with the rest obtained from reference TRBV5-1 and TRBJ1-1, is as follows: KAGVTQTPRYLIKTRGQQVTLSCSPISGHRSVSWYQQTPGQGLQFLFEYFSETQRNKGNFPGRFSGRQFSNSRSEMNVSTLELGDSALYLCASSLSGETEAFFGQGTRLTVV.

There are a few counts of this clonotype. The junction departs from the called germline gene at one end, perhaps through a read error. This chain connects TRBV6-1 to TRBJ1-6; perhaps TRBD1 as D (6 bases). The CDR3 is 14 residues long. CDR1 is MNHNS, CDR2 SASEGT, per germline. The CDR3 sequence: CASRRTGLDSPLHF. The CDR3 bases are TGTGCCAGCAGAAGAACAGGGCTGGATTCCCCCCTCCACTTT.

The CDR3 reads CASSELNEQFF. CDR3 DNA: TGTGCCAGCAGTGAACTCAATGAGCAGTTCTTC. The rearrangement links TRBV2 to TRBJ2-1; D ambiguous. The CDR3 loop spans 11 amino acids. The germline gives CDR1 SNHLY, CDR2 FYNNEI. Trimming took 2 bases from V and 6 from J, leaving 2 bases between them.

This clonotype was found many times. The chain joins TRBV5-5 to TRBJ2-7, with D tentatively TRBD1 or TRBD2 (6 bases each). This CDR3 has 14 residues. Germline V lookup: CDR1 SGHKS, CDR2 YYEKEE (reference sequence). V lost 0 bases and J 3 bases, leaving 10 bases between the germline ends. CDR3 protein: CASSLAEGGYEQYV. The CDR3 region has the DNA TGTGCCAGCAGCTTGGCCGAGGGGGGCTACGAGCAGTACGTC.

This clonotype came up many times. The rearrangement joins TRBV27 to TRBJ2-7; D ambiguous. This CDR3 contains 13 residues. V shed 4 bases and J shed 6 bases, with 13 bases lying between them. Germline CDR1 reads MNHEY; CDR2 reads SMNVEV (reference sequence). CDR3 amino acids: CASSWAGWGEQYV. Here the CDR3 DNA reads TGTGCCAGCAGTTGGGCAGGATGGGGCGAGCAGTACGTC.

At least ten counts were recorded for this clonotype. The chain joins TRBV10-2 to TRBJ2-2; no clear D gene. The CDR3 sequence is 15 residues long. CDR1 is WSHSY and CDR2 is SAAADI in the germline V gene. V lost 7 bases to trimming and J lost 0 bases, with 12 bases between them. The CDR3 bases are TGCGCCAGCACCTTAAGGGCGTCGAACACCGGGGAGCTGTTTTTT. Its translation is CASTLRASNTGELFF.

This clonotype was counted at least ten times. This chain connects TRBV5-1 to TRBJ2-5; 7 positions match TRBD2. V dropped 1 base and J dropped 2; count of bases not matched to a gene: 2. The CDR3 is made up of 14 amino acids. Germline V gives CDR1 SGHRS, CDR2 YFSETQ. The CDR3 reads CASSLLAEQETQYF. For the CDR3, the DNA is TGCGCCAGCAGCTTGCTAGCGGAACAAGAGACCCAGTACTTC.

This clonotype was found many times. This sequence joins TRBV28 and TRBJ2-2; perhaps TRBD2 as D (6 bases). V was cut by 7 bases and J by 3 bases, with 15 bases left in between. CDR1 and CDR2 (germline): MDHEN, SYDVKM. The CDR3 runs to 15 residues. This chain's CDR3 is CASTHRGIDTGELFF. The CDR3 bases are TGTGCCAGCACCCACCGGGGGATAGACACCGGGGAGCTGTTTTTT. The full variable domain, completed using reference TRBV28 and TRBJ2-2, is DVKVTQSSRYLVKRTGEKVFLECVQDMDHENMFWYRQDPGLGLRLIYFSYDVKMKEKGDIPEGYSVSREKKERFSLILESASTNQTSMYLCASTHRGIDTGELFFGEGSRLTVL.